This is a list of T cell receptor beta chains from one sample in a study of T cells expressing NK-cell markers. TCRdb re-called the 5' RACE reads and catalogs CDR3 proteins one per entry, DNA excluded. In total, the table holds around 140,000 distinct CDR3 sequences. The sequencing sample was made of blood T cells: a sorted CD56 or NKG2C T cell subset, CD4+ or CD8+ T cells, or bulk PBMC T cells (not recorded which). The source is a man between 18 and 29 years old in good health. Each CDR3 is given with its conserved first and last residue.

length: 17; V: TRBV6-5; J: TRBJ2-6; CDR3: CASSYSPNLSGANVLTF
length: 13; V: TRBV24-1; J: TRBJ2-1; CDR3: CATTGLASDEQFF
length: 15; V: TRBV6-5; J: TRBJ2-1; CDR3: CASSYSRERVNEQFF
length: 13; V: TRBV6-2/TRBV6-3; J: TRBJ1-5; CDR3: CASSAGGSQPQHF
length: 15; V: TRBV20-1; J: TRBJ2-7; CDR3: CSATDLGTSGYEQYF
length: 14; V: TRBV5-5; J: TRBJ2-7; CDR3: CASSPLGQGYEQYF
length: 13; V: TRBV6-2/TRBV6-3; J: TRBJ1-5; CDR3: CASSLSLGQPQHF
length: 14; V: TRBV19; J: TRBJ2-3; CDR3: CAKPQGGGTDTQYF
length: 12; V: TRBV10-3; J: TRBJ2-3; CDR3: CAIGGGTDTQYF
length: 15; V: TRBV12-3/TRBV12-4; J: TRBJ2-5; CDR3: CASSFFGPGQETQYF
length: 15; V: TRBV5-1; J: TRBJ2-3; CDR3: CASEAGKGRTDTQYF
length: 14; V: TRBV5-1; J: TRBJ1-1; CDR3: CASSRSGGPTEAFF
length: 16; V: TRBV7-9; J: TRBJ2-3; CDR3: CASSPSPDYPTDTQYF
length: 14; V: TRBV7-2; J: TRBJ2-7; CDR3: CASSFSGWGYEQYF
length: 15; V: TRBV10-2; J: TRBJ2-1; CDR3: CASSGLSGRSSEQFF
length: 13; V: TRBV28; J: TRBJ2-7; CDR3: CASSFGLTYEQYF
length: 15; V: TRBV7-2; J: TRBJ2-7; CDR3: CASSLRRDRPYEQYF